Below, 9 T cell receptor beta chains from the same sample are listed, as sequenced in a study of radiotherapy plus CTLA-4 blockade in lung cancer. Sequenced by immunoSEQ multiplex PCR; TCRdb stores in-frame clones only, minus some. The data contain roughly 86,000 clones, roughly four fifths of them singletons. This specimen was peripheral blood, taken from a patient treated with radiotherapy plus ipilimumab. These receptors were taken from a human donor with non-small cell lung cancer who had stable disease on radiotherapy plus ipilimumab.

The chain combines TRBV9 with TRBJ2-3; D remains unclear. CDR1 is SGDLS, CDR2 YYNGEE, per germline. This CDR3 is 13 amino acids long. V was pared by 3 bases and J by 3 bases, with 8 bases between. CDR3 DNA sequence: TGTGCCAGCAGCGCGAGAGAAACAGATACGCAGTATTTT. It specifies CASSARETDTQYF. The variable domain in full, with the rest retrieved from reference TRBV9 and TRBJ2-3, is DSGVTQTPKHLITATGQRVTLRCSPRSGDLSVYWYQQSLDQGLQFLIQYYNGEERAKGNILERFSAQQFPDLHSELNLSSLELGDSALYFCASSARETDTQYFGPGTRLTVL.

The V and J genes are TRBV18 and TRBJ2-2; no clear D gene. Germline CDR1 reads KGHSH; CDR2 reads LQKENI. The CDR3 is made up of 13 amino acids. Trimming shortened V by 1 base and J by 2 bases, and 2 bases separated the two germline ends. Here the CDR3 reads CASSPQNTGELFF. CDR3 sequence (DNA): TGTGCCAGCTCACCACAAAACACCGGGGAGCTGTTTTTT.

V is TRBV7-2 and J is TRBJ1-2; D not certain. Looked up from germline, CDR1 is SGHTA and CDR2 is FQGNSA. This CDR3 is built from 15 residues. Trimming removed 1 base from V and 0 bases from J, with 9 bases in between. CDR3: CASSLEVQANYGYTF. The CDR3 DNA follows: TGTGCCAGCAGCTTAGAAGTCCAGGCTAACTATGGCTACACCTTC.

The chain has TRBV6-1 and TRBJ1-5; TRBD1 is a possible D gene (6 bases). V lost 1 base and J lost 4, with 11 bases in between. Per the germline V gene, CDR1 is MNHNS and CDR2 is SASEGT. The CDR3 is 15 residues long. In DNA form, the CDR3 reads TGTGCCAGCAGTGAAGGCAGGGGTCAGAATCAGCCCCAGCATTTT. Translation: CASSEGRGQNQPQHF.

This CDR3 reads CSVEDLFGIGGAVQETQYF. The CDR3 DNA sequence: TGCAGCGTTGAAGATCTATTCGGCATCGGAGGGGCGGTTCAAGAGACCCAGTACTTC. This chain links TRBV29-1 with TRBJ2-5, with D maybe TRBD2 (6 bases). The CDR3 loop spans 19 amino acids. Trimming took 0 bases from V and 2 from J, leaving 25 bases between them. Germline CDR1 is SQVTM and CDR2 is ANQGSEA. Based on the CDR3 plus reference TRBV29-1 and TRBJ2-5, the full variable domain is SAVISQKPSRDICQRGTSLTIQCQVDSQVTMMFWYRQQPGQSLTLIATANQGSEATYESGFVIDKFPISRPNLTFSTLTVSNMSPEDSSIYLCSVEDLFGIGGAVQETQYFGPGTRLLVL.

The CDR3 DNA reads TGCGCCAGCAGCCTTCGGACTAGCGGGGGGGATGAGCAGTTCTTC. It yields the protein CASSLRTSGGDEQFF. J is TRBJ2-1 and V is TRBV5-1, with TRBD2 matching over 15 bases. V lost 4 bases, J lost 8 bases, and 4 bases stayed unmatched. The germline gives CDR1 SGHRS, CDR2 YFSETQ. The CDR3 is 15 residues long. The full variable domain, with the rest looked up from reference TRBV5-1 and TRBJ2-1, is KAGVTQTPRYLIKTRGQQVTLSCSPISGHRSVSWYQQTPGQGLQFLFEYFSETQRNKGNFPGRFSGRQFSNSRSEMNVSTLELGDSALYLCASSLRTSGGDEQFFGPGTRLTVL.

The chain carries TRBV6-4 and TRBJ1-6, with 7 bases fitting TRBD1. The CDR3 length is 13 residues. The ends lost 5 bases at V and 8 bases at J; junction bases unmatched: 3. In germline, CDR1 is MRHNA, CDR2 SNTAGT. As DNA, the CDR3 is TGTGCCAGCAGTCAGGGGGTCGATTCACCCCTCCACTTT. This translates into CASSQGVDSPLHF.

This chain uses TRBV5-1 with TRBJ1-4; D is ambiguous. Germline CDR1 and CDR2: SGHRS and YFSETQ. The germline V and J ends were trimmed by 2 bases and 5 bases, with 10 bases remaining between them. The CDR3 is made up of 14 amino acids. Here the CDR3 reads CASSLRAPNEKLFF. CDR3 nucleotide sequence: TGCGCCAGCAGCTTAAGGGCACCCAATGAAAAACTGTTTTTT.

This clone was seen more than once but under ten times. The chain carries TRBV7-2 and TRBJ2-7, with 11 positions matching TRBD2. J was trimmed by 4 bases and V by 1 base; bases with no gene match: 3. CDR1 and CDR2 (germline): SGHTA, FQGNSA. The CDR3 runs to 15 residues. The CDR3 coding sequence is TGTGCCAGCAGCTTAGGGACTAGCGGGCTTTACGAGCAGTACTTC. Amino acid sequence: CASSLGTSGLYEQYF.